This T cell receptor (beta chain) was retrieved from a study of spatial heterogeneity in lung cancer. Study summary: About 26 months after resection was the median timing of the follow-up PBMC samples, which were sequenced when available.

Time point specified: blood at routine non-recurrence follow-up after resection. Frozen PBMC, nontumor lung or tumor provided whole RNA, which was sequenced unsorted. CDR3 length: 15 amino acids. Per the germline V gene, CDR1 is SGDLS and CDR2 is YYNGEE. V dropped 0 bases and J dropped 4 bases, with 13 bases sitting between them. A single record per CDR3 protein comes from TCRdb applying MiXCR to the 5' RACE reads. In the table there are some 120,000 distinct CDR3 sequences, 12% of which are singletons. In its sample, this clonotype was seen many times. Sequenced here: PBMCs, sampled at follow-up. J is TRBJ1-2 and V is TRBV9; D uncertain. The receptor comes from a male donor with early-stage non-small cell lung cancer. In DNA form, the CDR3 reads TGTGCCAGCAGCGTAGCCCTATCAAACATCTATGGCTACACCTTC. Translated: CASSVALSNIYGYTF.